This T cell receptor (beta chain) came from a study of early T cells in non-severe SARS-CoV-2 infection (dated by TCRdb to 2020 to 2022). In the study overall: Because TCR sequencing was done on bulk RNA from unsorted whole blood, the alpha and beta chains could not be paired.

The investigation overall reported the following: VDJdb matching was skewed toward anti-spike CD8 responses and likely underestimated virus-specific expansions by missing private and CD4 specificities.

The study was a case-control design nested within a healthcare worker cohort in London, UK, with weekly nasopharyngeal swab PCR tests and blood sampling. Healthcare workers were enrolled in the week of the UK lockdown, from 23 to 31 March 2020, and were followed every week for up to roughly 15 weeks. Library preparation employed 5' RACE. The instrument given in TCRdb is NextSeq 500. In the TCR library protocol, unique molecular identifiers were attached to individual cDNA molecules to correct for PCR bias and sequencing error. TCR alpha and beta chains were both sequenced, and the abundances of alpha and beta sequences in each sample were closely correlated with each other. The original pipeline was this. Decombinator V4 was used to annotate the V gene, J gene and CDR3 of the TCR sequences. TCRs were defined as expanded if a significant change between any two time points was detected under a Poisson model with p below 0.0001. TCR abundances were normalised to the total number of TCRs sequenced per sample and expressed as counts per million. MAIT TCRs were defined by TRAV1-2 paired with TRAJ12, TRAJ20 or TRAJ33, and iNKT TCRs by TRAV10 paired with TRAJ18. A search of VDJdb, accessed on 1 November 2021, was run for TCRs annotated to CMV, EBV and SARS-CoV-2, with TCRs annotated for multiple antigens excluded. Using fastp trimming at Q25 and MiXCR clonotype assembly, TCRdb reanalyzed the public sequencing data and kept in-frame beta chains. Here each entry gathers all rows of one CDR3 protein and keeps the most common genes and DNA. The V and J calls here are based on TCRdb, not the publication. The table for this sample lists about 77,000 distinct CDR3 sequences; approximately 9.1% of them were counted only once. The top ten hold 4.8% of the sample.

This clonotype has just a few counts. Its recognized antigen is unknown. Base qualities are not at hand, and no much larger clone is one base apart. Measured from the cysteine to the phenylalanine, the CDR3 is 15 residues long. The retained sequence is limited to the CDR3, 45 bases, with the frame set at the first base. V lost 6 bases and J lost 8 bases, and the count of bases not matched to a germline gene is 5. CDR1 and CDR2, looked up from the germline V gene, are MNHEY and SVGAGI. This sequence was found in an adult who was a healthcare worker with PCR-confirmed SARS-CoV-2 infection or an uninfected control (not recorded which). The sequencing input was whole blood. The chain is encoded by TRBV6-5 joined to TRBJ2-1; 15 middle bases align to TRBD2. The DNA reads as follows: TGTGCCAGCAGACGGGGACTAGCGGGAGGCTATGAGCAGTTCTTC. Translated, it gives CASRRGLAGGYEQFF.